This T cell receptor beta chain was obtained from a study of PD-L1 blockade in urothelial cancer. Study at large: Each participant's history included 0 to 3 prior chemotherapy regimens. Study-wide points: At the 3-week point, tumor-associated blood clones expanded more in durable-benefit patients.

The V gene's germline CDR1 is SNHLY and CDR2 FYNNEI. Trimming cost V 6 bases and J 4 bases, with 11 bases left between them. This CDR3 comprises 13 residues. Time point: pretreatment peripheral blood. Data came from immunoSEQ multiplex PCR; TCRdb stores just in-frame clones and leaves some out. The data show 55,000 to 80,000 clones, approximately 81% seen once. Note on this clone: The antigen remains undetermined.

The genes are TRBV2 and TRBJ2-3; D is perhaps TRBD2 (7 bases). The TCR originated in a man aged 65 to 85 with urothelial cancer. Material: PBMCs, obtained around atezolizumab (anti-PD-L1) treatment. CDR3 protein: CASRWRGPDTQYF. DNA for the CDR3: TGTGCCAGCAGATGGCGGGGGCCAGATACGCAGTATTTT.